The next 22 T cell receptor beta chains were all read from a single sample in a study of T-cell reconstitution after alpha-beta-depleted transplantation in children. TCRbeta library construction was performed incorporating unique molecular identifiers. TCRdb processed the PCR reads anew with MiXCR; each CDR3 protein has one entry. In the table there are about 200,000 distinct CDR3 sequences, approximately 7% of which are singletons. The sequences come from PBMCs, collected before TCRalphabeta/CD19-depleted stem cell transplant. The source of these receptors is a boy aged 2 to 10 with acute lymphoblastic leukemia, due to receive a stem cell transplant.

The table lists this clonotype with many counts. The chain has TRBV5-4 and TRBJ2-3; 7 positions agree with TRBD2. This CDR3 region has 16 residues. Germline V CDR1 and CDR2: SGHNT, YYREEE (reference sequence). V lost 0 bases, J lost 2 bases, and 6 bases stayed unmatched. CDR3 nucleotides: TGTGCCAGCAGCTTGGCAGCTAGCGGAATCACAGATACGCAGTATTTT. Protein sequence: CASSLAASGITDTQYF.

The table lists this clonotype with many counts. The chain links TRBV5-1 to TRBJ2-1; the D gene is possibly TRBD1 (6 bases). Trimming took 0 bases from V and 2 from J, leaving 27 bases between them. Germline-derived CDR1 and CDR2 are SGHRS and YFSETQ. The CDR3 runs to 21 residues. The CDR3 region has the DNA TGCGCCAGCAGCTTGGCCAGCTTAGGGGCGTTTAGGGGGACCACCTACAATGAGCAGTTCTTC. This gives the protein CASSLASLGAFRGTTYNEQFF.

Ten or more counts support this clonotype. V usage is TRBV7-2 and J usage is TRBJ2-7; D gene uncertain. Between the trimmed V and J ends, which lost 7 bases and 5 bases, there was a span of 18 bases. Germline assignment: CDR1 SGHTA and CDR2 FQGNSA. The CDR3 is 14 residues long. The CDR3 DNA reads TGTGCCAGCACCCATATTTTACTGGGGAACGAGCAGTACTTC. Translation gives CASTHILLGNEQYF.

This clonotype was seen repeatedly, ten times or more. The V gene is TRBV28, the J gene TRBJ2-1, with TRBD1 as a possible D gene (6 bases). The V gene lost 4 bases and the J gene lost 2 bases, with 15 bases spanning the gap. The CDR3 runs to 16 residues. Germline values: CDR1 MDHEN, CDR2 SYDVKM. The CDR3 coding sequence is TGTGCCAGCAGTTCTACAGGGAGAACACCCTACAATGAGCAGTTCTTC. It specifies CASSSTGRTPYNEQFF.

This clonotype showed up many times. The gene calls are TRBV29-1 and TRBJ2-3; 8 bases fit TRBD1. Germline CDR1 reads SQVTM; CDR2 reads ANQGSEA. V shed 8 bases and J 0 bases; nucleotides not matched to a gene: 7. The CDR3 spans 14 residues. The chain's CDR3 is CSIDRDRSTDTQYF. Here the CDR3 DNA reads TGCAGCATCGATCGGGACAGGAGCACAGATACGCAGTATTTT.

This clonotype was seen ten or more times. This rearrangement joins TRBV5-5 to TRBJ1-6, with 10 bases lining up with TRBD1. From germline, CDR1 is SGHKS and CDR2 YYEKEE (reference sequence). The trim removed 1 base at V and 7 bases at J, leaving 8 bases unmatched. This CDR3 contains 17 residues. CDR3 protein: CASSLLRTGGGNSPLHF. The CDR3, as DNA: TGTGCCAGCAGCTTGCTTCGGACAGGGGGTGGGAATTCACCCCTCCACTTT. Variable domain in full (rest from reference TRBV5-5 and TRBJ1-6): DAGVTQSPTHLIKTRGQQVTLRCSPISGHKSVSWYQQVLGQGPQFIFQYYEKEERGRGNFPDRFSARQFPNYSSELNVNALLLGDSALYLCASSLLRTGGGNSPLHFGNGTRLTVT.

This chain links TRBV15 with TRBJ2-2; no definite D call. The CDR3 extends over 15 amino acids. V gave up 6 bases and J gave up 3 bases, with 14 bases separating them. Germline CDR1 LNHNV, CDR2 YYDKDF (reference sequence). The CDR3 DNA reads as TGTGCCACCAGAAGTATAACGGTAGACACCGGGGAGCTGTTTTTT. The encoded protein is CATRSITVDTGELFF.

Concerning this clonotype: This may be a read error: a much more frequent sequence differs by one nucleotide. The chain joins TRBV12-3 or TRBV12-4 to TRBJ2-7, with TRBD1 matching over 8 bases. This CDR3 has 16 amino acids. In DNA, the CDR3 is TGTGCCAGCATTTTAGTGATAGGACAGGGTTCCGACGAGCAGTACTTC. Protein sequence: CASILVIGQGSDEQYF.

Note on this clonotype: A junction boundary mismatches the germline segment, possibly from a read error. The J gene is TRBJ2-7, the V gene TRBV4-1; the match to TRBD1 covers 8 bases. CDR3 length: 18 amino acids. Germline V CDR1 and CDR2: MGHRA, YSYEKL. The CDR3 coding sequence is TGCGCCAGCAGCCAAGAAGAGGACAGGGAGGCCCTGGGCTACCAGCAGTACTTC. Protein sequence: CASSQEEDREALGYQQYF.

This clonotype was observed many times. The chain is built from TRBV11-2 and TRBJ2-3; D is unresolved. Germline values: CDR1 SGHAT, CDR2 FQNNGV. The CDR3 has 14 residues. V shed 2 bases and J shed 6 bases, with 12 bases lying between them. The DNA for the CDR3 is TGTGCCAGCAGCTTAACCACGAAAGCGGATACGCAGTATTTT. This gives the protein CASSLTTKADTQYF.

The table lists this clonotype with many counts. The genes are TRBV28 and TRBJ2-7; possibly TRBD1 for D (6 bases). Trimming took off 8 bases at V and 2 bases at J, with 16 bases between the two ends. Germline-derived CDR1 and CDR2 are MDHEN and SYDVKM. The CDR3 has 14 amino acids. CDR3 nucleotide sequence: TGTGCCAGCTCCCCCCCAGGGGAGCCCTACGAGCAGTACTTC. This encodes CASSPPGEPYEQYF.

The sample holds a few counts of this clonotype. The chain employs TRBV28 and TRBJ1-5; D gene ambiguous. V gave up 3 bases and J gave up 5 bases, with 8 bases separating them. The CDR3 consists of 13 residues. Germline V CDR1 and CDR2: MDHEN, SYDVKM. Written as DNA, the CDR3 is TGTGCCAGCAGTTTGCCCCGATATCAGCCCCAGCATTTT. Translating it yields CASSLPRYQPQHF.

The rearrangement joins TRBV5-1 to TRBJ1-4; D is undetermined. V was cut by 0 bases and J by 5 bases, with 14 bases left in between. Per the germline V gene, CDR1 is SGHRS and CDR2 is YFSETQ. This CDR3 has 16 residues. The chain's CDR3 is CASSLEQQQGNEKLFF. The DNA of the CDR3 is TGCGCCAGCAGCTTGGAACAACAGCAAGGCAATGAAAAACTGTTTTTT.

This clonotype was observed a handful of times. The rearrangement uses TRBV18 and TRBJ1-1, with D perhaps TRBD1 (5 bases). Per germline, CDR1 KGHSH and CDR2 LQKENI. Between the trimmed V and J ends, which lost 3 bases and 6 bases, there was a span of 14 bases. This CDR3 is built from 14 residues. The CDR3 nucleotides read TGTGCCAGCTCACCCCCAAACGGGGGTCCTGAAGCTTTCTTT. As protein: CASSPPNGGPEAFF.

This clonotype showed up many times. The V gene is TRBV6-2 or TRBV6-3, the J gene TRBJ1-1; D gene ambiguous. V lost 0 bases to trimming and J lost 0 bases, with 17 bases between them. This CDR3 contains 18 residues. In germline, CDR1 is MNHEY, CDR2 SVGEGT. In nucleotides, the CDR3 is TGTGCCAGCAGTTACTCGCCCCCAACGGGCGGCATGAACACTGAAGCTTTCTTT. Translation gives CASSYSPPTGGMNTEAFF.

The genes are TRBV7-2 and TRBJ1-5; TRBD1 matches at 7 bases. The V gene's germline CDR1 is SGHTA and CDR2 FQGNSA. The CDR3 has 15 residues. Losses at the gene ends were 3 bases for V and 4 bases for J; bases not matched to a gene: 6. The CDR3 spells CASSLDLQGNQPQHF. In nucleotides, the CDR3 is TGTGCCAGCAGCTTGGATCTACAGGGGAATCAGCCCCAGCATTTT.

Regarding this clonotype: Given a much more abundant clone one base away, this may be a read error. CDR3 loop: CASSLGTSKNNEQVF. In nucleotides, the CDR3 is TGTGCCAGCAGTTTAGGGACTAGCAAAAACAATGAGCAGGTCTTC. The J gene is TRBJ2-1, the V gene TRBV28; 9 bases are shared with TRBD2. CDR1 is MDHEN, CDR2 SYDVKM, per germline. The CDR3 runs 15 residues.

About this clonotype: This may stem from a read error, because a much larger clone lies one nucleotide away. In this CDR3 the conserved last residue, phenylalanine or tryptophan, is missing, so a read error is likely. The J gene is TRBJ2-1, the V gene TRBV20-1; TRBD2 might be the D (7 bases). This CDR3 region has 17 residues. CDR1 and CDR2 (germline): DFQATT, SNEGSKA (reference sequence). The V gene lost 2 bases and the J gene lost 2 bases, with 19 bases spanning the gap. CDR3: CSARPPLGGGTYNEQFL. The CDR3 DNA reads as TGCAGTGCTAGACCTCCGTTAGGGGGGGGCACCTACAATGAGCAGTTCTTG.

The rearrangement links TRBV2 to TRBJ2-7, with 10 bases matching TRBD1. Germline CDR1 reads SNHLY; CDR2 reads FYNNEI. The trim removed 6 bases at V and 4 bases at J, leaving 9 bases unmatched. The CDR3 runs 15 residues. The DNA for the CDR3 is TGTGCCAGCAGAACTCCGGGACAGGGGACTTACGAGCAGTACTTC. Amino acids: CASRTPGQGTYEQYF.

This clonotype was observed many times. The rearrangement uses TRBV20-1 and TRBJ2-2; no clear D. The CDR3 has 13 amino acids. Germline loops: CDR1 DFQATT, CDR2 SNEGSKA (reference sequence). Trimming stripped 3 bases from V and 1 base from J, with 6 bases between. This CDR3 reads CSASALNTGELFF. The CDR3 DNA reads TGCAGTGCTAGTGCGCTGAACACCGGGGAGCTGTTTTTT.

The chain links TRBV4-3 to TRBJ2-7, with unresolved D. CDR1 LGHNA and CDR2 YSLEER come from the germline V gene. The CDR3 consists of 15 residues. Trimming stripped 1 base from V and 0 bases from J, with 10 bases between. CDR3 loop: CASSQAAVSSYEQYF. Written as DNA, the CDR3 is TGCGCCAGCAGCCAAGCCGCGGTAAGCTCCTACGAGCAGTACTTC.

This clonotype came up many times. V gene TRBV27 combines with J gene TRBJ2-3; the D gene is possibly TRBD2 (6 bases). The CDR3 extends over 15 amino acids. V was trimmed by 5 bases and J by 4 bases, leaving 16 bases between them. Germline V lookup: CDR1 MNHEY, CDR2 SMNVEV (reference sequence). The DNA for the CDR3 is TGTGCCAGCAGTCAAGAGGGCGGGAAGGCAGATACGCAGTATTTT. Its translation: CASSQEGGKADTQYF.